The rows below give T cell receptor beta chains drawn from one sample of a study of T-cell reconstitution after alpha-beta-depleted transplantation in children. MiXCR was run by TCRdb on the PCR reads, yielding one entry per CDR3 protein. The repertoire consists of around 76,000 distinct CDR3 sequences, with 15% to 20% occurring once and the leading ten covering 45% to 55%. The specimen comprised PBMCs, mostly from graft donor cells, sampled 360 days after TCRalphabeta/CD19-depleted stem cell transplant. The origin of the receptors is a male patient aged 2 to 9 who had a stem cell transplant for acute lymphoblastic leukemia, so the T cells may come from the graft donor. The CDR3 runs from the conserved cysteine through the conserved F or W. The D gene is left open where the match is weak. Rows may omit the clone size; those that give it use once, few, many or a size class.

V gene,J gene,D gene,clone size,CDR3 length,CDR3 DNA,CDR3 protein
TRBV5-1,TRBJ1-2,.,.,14,TGCGCCAGCAGCTTACCCGGGCCCTTATATGGCTACACCTTC,CASSLPGPLYGYTF
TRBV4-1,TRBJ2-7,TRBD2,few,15,TGCGCCAGCAGCCAACTAGCGGGGCCTTCCTACGAGCAGTACTTC,CASSQLAGPSYEQYF
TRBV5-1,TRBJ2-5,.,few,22,TGCGCCAGCCGAATCACCCCTCCAGCTTATATTTTAGGGAGAAGAGTCCAAGAGACCCAGTACTTC,CASRITPPAYILGRRVQETQYF
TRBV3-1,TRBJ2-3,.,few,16,TGTGCCAGCAGCCCCTGGACGGGGTCTAGCACAGATACGCAGTATTTT,CASSPWTGSSTDTQYF
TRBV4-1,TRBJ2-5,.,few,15,TGCGCCAGCAGCCGGAGCGCAGGAACCAAAGAGACCCAGTACTTC,CASSRSAGTKETQYF
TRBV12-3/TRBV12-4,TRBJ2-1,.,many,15,TGTGCCAGCAGTGCCGTAGGCGGCTGGGGCAATGAGCAGTTCTTC,CASSAVGGWGNEQFF
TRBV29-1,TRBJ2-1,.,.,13,TGCAGCGTTCCCTCGCGGAGACTCAATGAGCAGTTCTTC,CSVPSRRLNEQFF
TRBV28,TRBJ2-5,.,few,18,TGTGCCAGCAGTTTAGCCGGGACACAAGGTTTGGGACAAGAGACCCAGTACTTC,CASSLAGTQGLGQETQYF
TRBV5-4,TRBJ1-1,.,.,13,TGTGCCAGCAGCTCGGAGTTGAACACTGAAGCTTTCTTT,CASSSELNTEAFF
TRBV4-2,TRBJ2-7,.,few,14,TGTGCCAGCAGCCAAGCTTTACTTCGCTACGAGCAGTACTTC,CASSQALLRYEQYF
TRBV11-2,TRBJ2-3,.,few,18,TGTGCCAGCAGCCTCGCCCGACTAACCAAAAAAAGCACAGATACGCAGTATTTT,CASSLARLTKKSTDTQYF
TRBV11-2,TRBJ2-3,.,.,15,TGTGCCAGCAGCTTTGACAGGAGCCGCACAGATACGCAGTATTTT,CASSFDRSRTDTQYF
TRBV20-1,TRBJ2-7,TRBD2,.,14,TGCAGTGCTAGTGAACTGGGGGGGAGATACGAGCAGTACTTC,CSASELGGRYEQYF
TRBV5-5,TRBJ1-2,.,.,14,TGTGCCAGCAGCTTGGCCCCCAGATACTATGGCTACACCTTC,CASSLAPRYYGYTF
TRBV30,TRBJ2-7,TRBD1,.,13,TGTGCCTGGGCACAGGGGATCGATTTCGAGCAGTACTTC,CAWAQGIDFEQYF
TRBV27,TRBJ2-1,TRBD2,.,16,TGTGCCAGCAGTCTATCACTAGCGGGAGGGTACAATGAGCAGTTCTTC,CASSLSLAGGYNEQFF
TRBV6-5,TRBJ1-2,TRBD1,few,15,TGTGCCAGCAGTTTAACCGGGACAGGGGGCTATGGCTACACCTTC,CASSLTGTGGYGYTF
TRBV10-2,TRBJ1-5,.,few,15,TGCGCCAGCAGTGAGTCGGACAGAGGGGAGCAGCCCCAGCATTTT,CASSESDRGEQPQHF
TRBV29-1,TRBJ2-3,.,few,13,TGCAGCGTTGAAGGGGGAAGCACAGATACGCAGTATTTT,CSVEGGSTDTQYF
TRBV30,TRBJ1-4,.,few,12,TGTGCCTGGAGTGAGGGGAATGAAAAACTGTTTTTT,CAWSEGNEKLFF
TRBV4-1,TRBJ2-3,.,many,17,TGCGCCAGCAGCCAAGAAGAACAGAGACTTTACACAGATACGCAGTATTTT,CASSQEEQRLYTDTQYF
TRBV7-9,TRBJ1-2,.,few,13,TGTGCCAGCAGCTCAAGTAGGGCCTATGGCTACACCTTC,CASSSSRAYGYTF
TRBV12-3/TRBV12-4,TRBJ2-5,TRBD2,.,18,TGTGCCAGCAGTTTAGGACTAGCGGGAGGGCCAAGGCAAGAGACCCAGTACTTC,CASSLGLAGGPRQETQYF
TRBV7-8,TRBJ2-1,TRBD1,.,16,TGTGCCAGCAGCTTAGTCGAGGGACAGGGGCCCAATGAGCAGTTCTTC,CASSLVEGQGPNEQFF
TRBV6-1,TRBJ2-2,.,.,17,TGTGCCAGCAGTCCACCCTACGGGAGACCGAACACCGGGGAGCTGTTTTTT,CASSPPYGRPNTGELFF
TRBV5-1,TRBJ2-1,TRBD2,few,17,TGCGCCAGCAGCTCTGGCATAGGCGGGAGGTGGAGCAATGAGCAGTTCTTC,CASSSGIGGRWSNEQFF
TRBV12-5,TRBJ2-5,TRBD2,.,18,TGTGCTAGTGGTTTGGTATTGCGGGAGGGCCGATTTCAAGAGACCCAGTACTTC,CASGLVLREGRFQETQYF
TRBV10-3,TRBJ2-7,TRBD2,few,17,TGTGCCATCAGTGAGTCGGGACTAGCGGGTGGGGTCTACGAGCAGTACTTC,CAISESGLAGGVYEQYF
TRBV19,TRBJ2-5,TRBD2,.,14,TGTGCCAGTAGTATCGGACTAGACCAAGAGACCCAGTACTTC,CASSIGLDQETQYF
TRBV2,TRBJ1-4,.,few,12,TGTGCCAGCAGTGAAACCTGGAACGGGCTGTTTTTT,CASSETWNGLFF
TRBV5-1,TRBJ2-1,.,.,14,TGCGCCAGCAGTGCGGGACAGACCTACAATGAGCAGTTCTTC,CASSAGQTYNEQFF
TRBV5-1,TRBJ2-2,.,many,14,TGCGCCAGCAGCTTTTCAAGGAACACCGGGGAGCTGTTTTTT,CASSFSRNTGELFF
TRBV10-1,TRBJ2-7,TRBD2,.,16,TGCGCCAGCAGTGAGTCTCGGACTAGCGGGAGTCGCGAGCAGTACTTC,CASSESRTSGSREQYF
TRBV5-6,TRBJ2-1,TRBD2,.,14,TGTGCCAGCAGCTTGGCCGGACTAGCGGGAGTTCGGTTCTTC,CASSLAGLAGVRFF
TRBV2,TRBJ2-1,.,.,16,TGTGCCAGCAGTGAAGCTGGTCGAAGCTCCTACAATGAGCAGTTCTTC,CASSEAGRSSYNEQFF
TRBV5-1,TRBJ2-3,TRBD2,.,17,TGCGCCAGCAGCCCGCCCGTTGGGGGGAGGGTCACAGATACGCAGTATTTT,CASSPPVGGRVTDTQYF
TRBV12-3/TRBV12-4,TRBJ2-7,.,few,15,TGTGCCAGCAGTTTAGCGCCCGGGAGAGTCTACGAGCAGTACTTC,CASSLAPGRVYEQYF